What follows are 7 T cell receptor beta chains derived from one specimen sequenced in a study of CD8+ T cells in alopecia areata listed by TCRdb under 2018. Receptor amplification or capture employed the immunoSEQ multiplex PCR assay. RNA was extracted from all samples and reverse transcribed into cDNA, which served as template for TCR sequencing. The table comes from immuneACCESS by way of TCRdb, which keeps in-frame sequences with V and J called. Part of the clones is missing from these tables; in studies checked, under half for an unresolved V gene and the rest for unknown reasons. The sample table contains over 150,000 clones; only one count was recorded for roughly three fifths of them. The ten most abundant clones make up around 5% of the sample. Sequencing input: CD8+ T cells sorted from blood. The receptors come from a human donor in good health.

This chain uses TRBV30 with TRBJ2-7; the match to TRBD1 covers 10 bases. The CDR3 runs to 14 residues. In germline, CDR1 is GTSNPN, CDR2 SVGIG (reference sequence). V lost 3 bases to trimming and J lost 2 bases; unmatched junction nucleotides: 4. The CDR3 here is CAWRAGTGAYEQYF. The CDR3 region has the DNA TGTGCCTGGAGGGCCGGGACAGGGGCCTACGAGCAGTACTTC.

The rearrangement uses TRBV6-6 and TRBJ1-6; possible D gene TRBD1, 5 bases. Germline V gene sequence: CDR1 MNHNY, CDR2 SVGAGI (reference sequence). This CDR3 is 15 amino acids long. The germline V and J ends were trimmed by 4 bases and 10 bases, with 17 bases remaining between them. The CDR3 here is CASSLAGSSASPLHF. The CDR3 nucleotides are TGTGCCAGCAGTTTGGCAGGGTCGAGTGCATCACCCCTCCACTTT.

The chain has TRBV29-1 and TRBJ1-1, with D possibly TRBD1 on 6 matching bases. V lost 7 bases, J lost 5 bases, and 20 bases lay in between. Germline assignment: CDR1 SQVTM and CDR2 ANQGSEA. This CDR3 region has 14 residues. The CDR3 coding sequence is TGCAGCGCCGTACCTTATGGGGGCCGGACTGAAGCTTTCTTT. Amino acid sequence: CSAVPYGGRTEAFF.

This clone was counted only a few times. Here the CDR3 reads CSVEDTTNYGYTF. The CDR3, as DNA: TGCAGCGTTGAAGACACTACTAACTATGGCTACACCTTC. This chain links TRBV29-1 with TRBJ1-2; D not resolved. The germline gives CDR1 SQVTM, CDR2 ANQGSEA. V was pared by 0 bases and J by 0 bases, with 5 bases between. The CDR3 consists of 13 residues.

The sample holds a few counts of this clone. CDR3 loop: CASSVGGSYEQYF. The CDR3 nucleotides are TGCGCCAGCAGTGTTGGAGGCTCCTACGAGCAGTACTTC. The V and J genes are TRBV10-2 and TRBJ2-7; the D gene is possibly TRBD2 (5 bases). Trimming shortened V by 4 bases and J by 0 bases, and 7 bases separated the two germline ends. CDR3 length: 13 residues. The germline CDR1 and CDR2 sequences are WSHSY and SAAADI.

The chain combines TRBV11-2 with TRBJ2-1, with TRBD2 as a possible D gene (6 bases). CDR1 is SGHAT and CDR2 is FQNNGV in the germline V gene. The CDR3 is 12 residues long. Between the trimmed V and J ends, which lost 4 bases and 12 bases, there was a span of 13 bases. The CDR3 region is CASSSPTSRQFF. The CDR3 DNA follows: TGTGCCAGCAGCTCTCCGACTAGTCGGCAGTTCTTC.

V gene TRBV7-6 combines with J gene TRBJ2-5; D is possibly TRBD1 or TRBD2 (5 bases each). V was cut by 0 bases and J by 3 bases, with 14 bases left in between. CDR3 length: 16 residues. Germline CDR1 and CDR2: SGHVS and FNYEAQ. CDR3 DNA sequence: TGTGCCAGCAGCTTAGCCTCGGGGCATGTCGAAGAGACCCAGTACTTC. It translates to CASSLASGHVEETQYF. Drawing the rest from reference TRBV7-6 and TRBJ2-5, the complete variable domain is GAGVSQSPRYKVTKRGQDVALRCDPISGHVSLYWYRQALGQGPEFLTYFNYEAQQDKSGLPNDRFSAERPEGSISTLTIQRTEQRDSAMYRCASSLASGHVEETQYFGPGTRLLVL.